This passage covers 10 T cell receptor beta chains from one sample sequenced in a study of blood T cell repertoires in COVID-19. Sequenced by immunoSEQ multiplex PCR; TCRdb stores in-frame clones only, minus some. In the table there are about 68,000 clones, roughly nine tenths of which are singletons. The sequencing input was peripheral blood. The source of these receptors is a woman in her forties or fifties with COVID-19, enrolled during active disease.

V is TRBV5-6 and J is TRBJ2-7; 10 bases agree with TRBD1. V shed 2 bases, J shed 2 bases, and the junction held 4 bases outside the gene matches. CDR1 is SGHDT and CDR2 is YYEEEE in the germline V gene. CDR3 length: 15 residues. The DNA of the CDR3 is TGTGCCAGCAGCTTTAAAGGGACAGGGGCCTACGAGCAGTACTTC. It translates to CASSFKGTGAYEQYF. The complete variable domain, with remaining parts taken from reference TRBV5-6 and TRBJ2-7, reads DAGVTQSPTHLIKTRGQQVTLRCSPKSGHDTVSWYQQALGQGPQFIFQYYEEEERQRGNFPDRFSGHQFPNYSSELNVNALLLGDSALYLCASSFKGTGAYEQYFGPGTRLTVT.

The chain employs TRBV5-4 and TRBJ1-1; D possibly corresponds to TRBD1 (5 bases). The CDR3 runs to 17 residues. Germline V gene lookup returns CDR1 SGHNT and CDR2 YYREEE (reference sequence). V lost 4 bases and J 0 bases, leaving 19 bases between the germline ends. The CDR3 region has the DNA TGTGCCAGCAGCCCTGGGGGGTTAAGCCTACTGAACACTGAAGCTTTCTTT. Protein: CASSPGGLSLLNTEAFF.

The chain uses TRBV7-9 and TRBJ2-1; 12 bases match TRBD2. The V gene's germline CDR1 is SEHNR and CDR2 FQNEAQ (reference sequence). CDR3 length: 16 amino acids. V lost 5 bases and J lost 10; bases outside the gene matches: 12. CDR3: CASSTRLAGGPNEQFF. CDR3 DNA: TGTGCCAGCAGCACCCGGCTAGCGGGAGGGCCAAACGAGCAGTTCTTC.

The table lists this clone with a count of one. The V gene is TRBV15, the J gene TRBJ2-3, with D unresolved. V dropped 0 bases and J dropped 5 bases, with 6 bases sitting between them. Germline V lookup: CDR1 LNHNV, CDR2 YYDKDF (reference sequence). This CDR3 is 13 amino acids long. CDR3 DNA sequence: TGTGCCACCAGCAGAGATCCATTAGATACGCAGTATTTT. Protein: CATSRDPLDTQYF.

The chain joins TRBV7-9 to TRBJ1-2, with a possible D match to TRBD1 (5 bases). CDR1 is SEHNR and CDR2 is FQNEAQ in the germline V gene (reference sequence). This CDR3 is 11 amino acids long. Trimming took off 5 bases at V and 8 bases at J, with 9 bases between the two ends. CDR3 sequence (DNA): TGTGCCAGCAGCATCAGGGAAGGCTACACCTTC. As protein: CASSIREGYTF.

The rearrangement uses TRBV7-9 and TRBJ2-7; 10 positions match TRBD2. Trimming cost V 3 bases and J 0 bases; bases outside gene matches: 14. Germline V lookup: CDR1 SEHNR, CDR2 FQNEAQ (reference sequence). The CDR3 has 19 amino acids. The CDR3 loop reads CASSFGRTSGGRNSYEQYF. The CDR3 region has the DNA TGTGCCAGCAGCTTTGGGAGGACTAGCGGAGGGCGGAACTCCTACGAGCAGTACTTC.

This rearrangement joins TRBV19 to TRBJ2-7; the D gene is possibly TRBD2 (5 bases). V lost 7 bases and J 7 bases, leaving 20 bases between the germline ends. The germline gives CDR1 LNHDA, CDR2 SQIVND (reference sequence). The CDR3 length is 14 residues. As DNA, the CDR3 is TGTGCCAGTAATCCCCTTGCGGGTTTTGGAGAGCAGTACTTC. This gives the protein CASNPLAGFGEQYF.

V is TRBV7-2 and J is TRBJ2-3; 14 bases are a match to TRBD2. Germline loops: CDR1 SGHTA, CDR2 FQGNSA. The CDR3 spans 18 residues. The J segment lost 3 bases and the V segment lost 3 bases, leaving 8 bases of the junction unmatched. CDR3 region: CASSLLTSGRARTDTQYF. In DNA, the CDR3 is TGTGCCAGCAGCTTGTTGACTAGCGGGAGGGCCCGAACAGATACGCAGTATTTT.

The CDR3 loop is CASNDRVNSPLHF. CDR3 coding DNA: TGTGCCAGCAATGACAGGGTAAATTCACCCCTCCACTTT. The rearrangement uses TRBV2 and TRBJ1-6; 7 nucleotides line up with TRBD1. Germline-derived CDR1 and CDR2 are SNHLY and FYNNEI. CDR3 length equals 13 residues. V dropped 7 bases and J dropped 7; count of bases not matched to a gene: 4.

The J gene is TRBJ2-7, the V gene TRBV30, with 8 bases identical to TRBD2. Trimming took 7 bases from V and 3 from J; bases not matched to a gene: 11. Germline CDR1 is GTSNPN and CDR2 is SVGIG (reference sequence). This CDR3 has 14 residues. The CDR3 nucleotides read TGTGCCTTGACGAAACGGGAGGGCCGCTACGAGCAGTACTTC. Translating gives CALTKREGRYEQYF.